This note documents a single TCR beta chain sequence. Its cognate antigen is unknown. TCR beta cDNA was made by 5'RACE template switching with UMIs. TCRdb re-called the 5' RACE reads and shows each CDR3 protein once, DNA omitted. This table holds around 470,000 distinct CDR3 sequences. Per the germline V gene, CDR1 is WSHSY and CDR2 is SAAADI. This CDR3 has 17 residues. This entry belongs to a study of T cells expressing NK-cell markers. Across the whole study: Beta-chain profiling covered CD3+CD56+NKG2C+, CD3+CD56+NKG2C- and CD3+CD56-NKG2C+ sorted subsets. Points from the study as a whole: Among CD8+ T cells from five or six donors, dominant NKG2C+ clonotypes accounted for about 1.0-7.0%. Leadership of the CD3+CD56-NKG2C+ fraction also belonged to these clonotypes in a handful of donors.

The specimen sequenced was blood T cells: a sorted CD56 or NKG2C T cell subset, CD4+ or CD8+ T cells, or bulk PBMC T cells (not recorded which). The chain combines TRBV10-2 with TRBJ2-5; TCRdb's D call of TRBD2 is untestable without DNA. The TCR was taken from a woman aged 50 to 60 in good health. CDR3 loop: CASSWTSGSLAPETQYF.